The clone carrying this T cell receptor (beta chain) was observed a handful of times. The unsorted libraries were generated from a total of 2 million PBMCs, which had been stored in RNAlater at -80 C. These data originate in a study of neurological immune-mediated disorders. 5'RACE employing 10-nucleotide random UMIs yielded the cDNA. TCRdb called the 5' RACE reads again in MiXCR, with one record for every CDR3 protein. The table records 50,000 to 80,000 distinct CDR3 sequences, under 5% of them present only once. The specimen sequenced was PBMCs. The sequence derives from a man aged 25 to 40 with multiple sclerosis.

DNA for the CDR3: TGCAGCCTCCTCCAACAGGGGAAGGGCCAAGAGACCCAGTACTTC. Its protein is CSLLQQGKGQETQYF. J is TRBJ2-5 and V is TRBV29-1; TRBD1 aligns across 7 bases. CDR1 and CDR2 from the germline V gene are SQVTM and ANQGSEA. This CDR3 is built from 15 residues. Trimming took 8 bases from V and 1 from J; bases not matched to a gene: 13.